The 4 T cell receptor beta chains presented below share a single source sample, sequenced in a study of CD39 and CD103 CD8 tumor-infiltrating T cells. TCRdb keeps only in-frame clones here, not all; method: immunoSEQ multiplex PCR. In the table there are around 7,700 clones, around two thirds of which are singletons. Sequencing used CD8+ T cells sorted from blood. Subset noted: total memory CD8 T cells (CD45RA-CCR7+/-) from blood or uninvolved lymph node. Receptor source: a human donor with head and neck squamous cell carcinoma.

This chain uses TRBV28 with TRBJ2-1; the D is unclear. Trimming took off 2 bases at V and 8 bases at J, with 7 bases between the two ends. CDR3 size: 12 residues. Germline values: CDR1 MDHEN, CDR2 SYDVKM. CDR3 bases: TGTGCCAGCAGTTTAGTCCGCGATGAGCAGTTCTTC. Amino acid sequence: CASSLVRDEQFF.

Here the CDR3 reads CASSTGTGRQPQHF. DNA of the CDR3: TGTGCCAGCAGTACCGGGACAGGGAGGCAGCCCCAGCATTTT. The chain uses TRBV6-1 and TRBJ1-5; TRBD1 matches at 9 bases. V lost 5 bases to trimming and J lost 7 bases; unmatched junction nucleotides: 6. The CDR3 extends over 14 amino acids. Germline V lookup: CDR1 MNHNS, CDR2 SASEGT.

This chain connects TRBV19 to TRBJ2-3; weak D call: TRBD2 (7 bases). V was shortened by 4 bases and J by 11 bases, with 22 bases between the two germline ends. The CDR3 consists of 15 residues. Germline CDR1 reads LNHDA; CDR2 reads SQIVND (reference sequence). CDR3 sequence: CASSNGGGGAVEQYF. The CDR3 region has the DNA TGTGCCAGTAGTAACGGGGGCGGGGGTGCGGTGGAGCAGTATTTT. The complete variable domain, with remaining parts taken from reference TRBV19 and TRBJ2-3, reads DGGITQSPKYLFRKEGQNVTLSCEQNLNHDAMYWYRQDPGQGLRLIYYSQIVNDFQKGDIAEGYSVSREKKESFPLTVTSAQKNPTAFYLCASSNGGGGAVEQYFGPGTRLTVL.

For this clone: This specimen includes other DNA sequences encoding the same CDR3. The rearrangement joins TRBV11-3 to TRBJ2-5, with 8 positions matching TRBD2. After removal of 5 bases from V and 3 bases from J, the junction contained 2 bases not matched to a gene. The CDR3 covers 13 residues. CDR1 is SGHNT, CDR2 YENEEA, per germline. The CDR3 DNA sequence: TGTGCCAGCAGCCTGCGGGGGGAAGAGACCCAGTACTTC. Residues: CASSLRGEETQYF. Using reference TRBV11-3 and TRBJ2-5 for the parts outside the CDR3, the full variable domain is EAGVVQSPRYKIIEKKQPVAFWCNPISGHNTLYWYLQNLGQGPELLIRYENEEAVDDSQLPKDRFSAERLKGVDSTLKIQPAELGDSAVYLCASSLRGEETQYFGPGTRLLVL.